This T cell receptor (beta chain) was identified during a study of blood T cells in healthy people across ages (dated by TCRdb to 2014 to 2015). Turning to the overall study: In model experiments, roughly one uniquely barcoded TCR beta cDNA molecule per two T cells was captured by template switching. Age-related changes in TCR beta repertoire diversity were measured in the study by deep sequencing normalized with unique cDNA molecular identifiers. Four age groups were formed from the donors: young (average 16 years), middle-aged (around 37), aged (under 70) and long-lived (less than 85). Donors of different ages were randomly distributed across sequencing lanes to avoid experimental bias. Using the same blood draw, the study looked at two additional independent replicas of 1 million unique cDNA reads for two donors, one aged 18 to 30 and the other aged 80 or older.

Libraries were made using 5' RACE. Reads for this sample came from an Illumina HiSeq 2500. A second 7 to 11 cycle PCR used a sample-barcoded 5' primer and a J-beta primer mix. Each TCR beta cDNA molecule received a unique molecular identifier from a template-switch 5' adaptor carrying 12 random nucleotides. At least 2.5 million CDR3-containing paired-end reads were obtained from each sample. All of the RNA was converted into first-strand cDNA using the Mint cDNA synthesis kit, with a TRBC-specific oligonucleotide serving as the primer. Following uracil-DNA glycosylase treatment, all cDNA underwent a first 18-cycle PCR with the universal primers M1SS and BC2_uni_R. The authors' analysis ran thus. Normalization of each sample was performed by random selection of 1 million high-quality reads, each carrying a distinct molecular identifier. Instead of being binned into consensus sequences, reads that shared molecular identifiers were thrown out. MiTCR, set to a Q25 quality threshold and the strictest error-elimination algorithm, was used for CDR3 identification, clonotype clustering and error correction. A nonparametric unseen species model with Euler transformation was used to estimate lower-bound total TCR beta diversity. The public reads were run again by TCRdb, first through fastp at Q25 and then through MiXCR, and only productive beta chains were kept. Rows are combined by CDR3 protein, so each entry shows the most common genes and DNA. In this record, the V and J calls reflect TCRdb's handling and not the investigators' own analysis. This sample has 650,000 to 900,000 distinct CDR3 sequences in its table, and approximately 65% of those were observed once. Of the sample, 25% to 35% is held by the ten largest clones.

Reading the germline V gene gives CDR1 SGHTA and CDR2 FQGNSA. Inclusive of the bounding cysteine and phenylalanine, the CDR3 is 13 residues long. Only the CDR3 DNA is retained, 39 bases long and in frame from the first base. V and J lose 5 bases and 3 bases, and a span of 11 bases separates them. Donors were a few dozen systemically healthy Caucasian individuals from Russia aged 6 to 90 years. Each donor gave roughly 9.5 milliliters of peripheral blood, collected into EDTA-treated Vacutainer tubes. Ficoll-Paque density-gradient centrifugation was used to isolate PBMCs, with at least 6.5 million per sample. Total RNA, at least 6 micrograms per sample, was extracted from PBMCs with Trizol reagent. Naive CD45RAhigh/CD27high T cell percentages were measured by flow cytometry on a PBMC aliquot from every donor. General conclusions and limits of the study: Estimates of total diversity based on one million sequenced T cells were considered lower bounds and underestimates. A strong correlation was found between observed TCR beta diversity and the percentage of naive T cells measured by flow cytometry. Because profiling used bulk unsorted PBMCs, naive and antigen-experienced compartments could not be compared conclusively. The CMV infection status of donors was not known, potentially confounding age-related changes in expanded clonotypes. As age increased, observed TCR beta diversity per million T cells dropped in a roughly linear way, and a significant reduction was already evident by age around 41. Compared with the aged group, the long-lived group had more naive CD4+ T cells, fewer expanded clones and increased TCR diversity, a pattern suggesting age selection.

This clonotype occurred a few times. Its antigen is unknown. One base away there is no much larger clone; base qualities are not given. Rearrangement joined TRBV7-2 to TRBJ2-7; the D call is possibly TRBD1 or TRBD2, each sharing 5 bases. The TCR comes from a man aged 25 to 45 in good health. Material: blood. The encoded CDR3 is CASSRDGVYEQYF. The nucleotide sequence is given as TGTGCCAGCAGCCGGGACGGAGTCTACGAGCAGTACTTC.